This entry concerns a single T cell receptor (beta chain). Its antigen is currently not known. No base quality information exists; no much larger clone differs at one position. Taken from cysteine to phenylalanine, the CDR3 has 15 residues. Left in the record is the CDR3 DNA by itself, 45 bases read in frame from the first base. Per the germline V gene (reference sequence), MNHNY is the CDR1 and SVGAGI is the CDR2. After removal of 7 bases from V and 1 base from J, the junction retains 8 bases not matched to a gene. TCRbeta CDR3 regions were amplified from genomic DNA by means of the immunoSEQ Assay, a bias-controlled multiplex PCR. Turning to the authors' computational methods: Within the assay, amplification of reference gene primers was used to estimate how many nucleated cells each sample contained. To quantify the absolute abundance of each unique TCRbeta CDR3 rearrangement, sequence reads were collapsed and filtered. For each sample, productive Simpson clonality was calculated as the square root of Simpson's diversity index over productive rearrangements. The source is immuneACCESS, and TCRdb retained only in-frame sequences with V and J called. Part of the clones is not carried over; for the studies checked, unresolved V genes explain less than half of this, and the remainder is unexplained. That table furnishes V, J and clone size, whereas the DNA furnished D and trimming. Present in this sample are around 370,000 clones, 80% to 90% of which were seen just once. The ten top clones hold about 6% of the sample.

One collaborating source in Seattle enrolled patients while the patients were actively infected and followed the patients over time throughout the course of disease. Whole blood was collected in K2EDTA tubes by collaborating institutions according to the institutions' own protocols. For TCRbeta analysis, collaborator samples were shipped as frozen whole blood, as isolated PBMCs, or as DNA extracted from either sample type. The sample belongs to a study of blood T cell repertoires in COVID-19 (dated by TCRdb to the early 2020s). With regard to the full study: The collaborator samples originated in the United States, Italy and Spain and spanned the acute and convalescent phases of COVID-19. The dataset comprised deeply sampled blood TCRbeta repertoires from subjects exposed to, actively infected with, or recovered from COVID-19. The material from the prospective study consisted of cDNA or gDNA derived from T cells, B-cell-depleted T cells, or PBMCs. The sample metadata nearly always contained a de-identified subject ID, COVID-19 status, age in years and sex. The samples were drawn from the first 160 participants of the ongoing ImmuneRACE study and from roughly 1,300 subjects provided by 6 global collaborators. The repertoires were released in a freely available public database meant as a resource for research on the immune response to SARS-CoV-2. HLA class I and class II types, where available, came from metadata supplied by the sample provider rather than from assay-based typing. Broad study findings and their caveats: The amount of clinical and demographic metadata varied by source and participant and was provided uncurated.

Sequencing used peripheral blood. Recombination joined TRBV6-6 with TRBJ2-3; 7 bases in the middle match TRBD1. The clonotype originates from a woman aged 50 to 60 with COVID-19, enrolled during active disease. The CDR3 region has the sequence CASTEQGWGTDTQYF. The nucleotides read TGTGCCAGCACCGAACAGGGGTGGGGCACAGATACGCAGTATTTT.